The entry that follows covers one T cell receptor beta chain sequence. These data are taken from a study of blood T cell repertoires in COVID-19. The repertoire was sequenced with immunoSEQ multiplex PCR; TCRdb's copy has only in-frame clones and lacks some. The sample has fewer than 80,000 clones; approximately 79% are singletons. CDR1 is LGHDT and CDR2 is YNNKEL in the germline V gene (reference sequence). V was cut by 4 bases and J by 6 bases, with 10 bases left in between. The CDR3 runs 13 residues. The chain has TRBV3-1 (or the pseudogene TRBV3-2) and TRBJ2-1, with no clear D. Sequences were obtained from peripheral blood. The sequence came from an elderly woman with active or convalescent COVID-19. CDR3 region: CASSLRSRNEQFF. CDR3 nucleotides: TGTGCCAGCAGCCTCCGTAGTCGCAATGAGCAGTTCTTC.